This record concerns one TCR beta chain sequence. What it binds is not known. These data are taken from a study of T-cell reconstitution after alpha-beta-depleted transplantation in children. The study's findings and limits: The high TCRbeta diversity at day 60 in some patients came from surviving recipient T cells and thymic progenitors. Reportedly, only several hundred clones from non-depleted graft cells drove alpha-beta T-cell counts at about two months. One year post-transplant, T-cell counts and diversity were largely derived from T cells produced anew.

Unique molecular identifiers were used to barcode this TCRbeta library. TCRdb called the PCR reads again in MiXCR, with one record for every CDR3 protein. The table has about 610,000 distinct CDR3 sequences, 20% to 30% seen once. Germline V gives CDR1 SGHRS, CDR2 YFSETQ. CDR3 length: 14 amino acids. Trimming removed 4 bases from V and 5 bases from J; junction bases left unmatched: 6. This clonotype was sampled from a boy under two years old with Wiskott-Aldrich syndrome, due to receive a stem cell transplant. V usage is TRBV5-1 and J usage is TRBJ2-7, with 10 bases aligning to TRBD1. Sample: PBMCs, taken before TCRalphabeta/CD19-depleted stem cell transplant. The CDR3 protein is CASSLGTGVDEQYF. The CDR3 DNA reads TGCGCCAGCAGCCTAGGGACAGGGGTCGACGAGCAGTACTTC.